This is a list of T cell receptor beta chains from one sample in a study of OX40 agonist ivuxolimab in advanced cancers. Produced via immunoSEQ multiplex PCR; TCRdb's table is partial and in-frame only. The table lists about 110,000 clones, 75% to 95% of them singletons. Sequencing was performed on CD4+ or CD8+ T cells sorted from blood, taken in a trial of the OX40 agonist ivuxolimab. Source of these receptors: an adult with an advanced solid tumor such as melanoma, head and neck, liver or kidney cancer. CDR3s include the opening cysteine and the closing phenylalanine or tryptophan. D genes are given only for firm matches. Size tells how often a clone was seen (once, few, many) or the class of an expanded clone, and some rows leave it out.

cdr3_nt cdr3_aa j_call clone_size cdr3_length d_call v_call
TGCAGCGTTCGGCCAGGGGGCCAAGAGACCCAGTACTTC CSVRPGGQETQYF TRBJ2-5 few 13 TRBD1 TRBV29-1
TGCGCCAGCAGTGACACTGGACTAGCGGGGAAAGAGACCCAGTACTTC CASSDTGLAGKETQYF TRBJ2-5 NA 16 TRBD2 TRBV10-1
TGTGCCAGCCGAAGGTACGGGACAGGGAACTACGAGCAGTACTTC CASRRYGTGNYEQYF TRBJ2-7 NA 15 TRBD1 TRBV27
TGTGCCTGGGCCGGACAGGGGCATGACTATGGCTACACCTTC CAWAGQGHDYGYTF TRBJ1-2 NA 14 TRBD1 TRBV30
TGTGCCTGGAGCAGAAATTCACCCCTCCACTTT CAWSRNSPLHF TRBJ1-6 few 11 NA TRBV30
TGTGCCAGTAGTATTAACGGACCCTACGAGCAGTACTTC CASSINGPYEQYF TRBJ2-7 once 13 NA TRBV19
TGTGCCAGCAGTTACTCAATACAGGGGGACACTGAAGCTTTCTTT CASSYSIQGDTEAFF TRBJ1-1 NA 15 TRBD1 TRBV6-6
TGTGCCAGCAGCCAACGGGGGGGCCTAGAGACCCAGTACTTC CASSQRGGLETQYF TRBJ2-5 NA 14 TRBD2 TRBV7-9
TGTGCCAGCAGCCGCCTTGGACAGGGGGGGACAGATACGCAGTATTTT CASSRLGQGGTDTQYF TRBJ2-3 NA 16 TRBD1 TRBV27
TGTGCCAGCAGCTTTTCTGGACTAGTCGAAGCTTTCTTT CASSFSGLVEAFF TRBJ1-1 NA 13 NA TRBV7-2
TGTGCCAGTAGTATTTCGGGATCGAACACTGAAGCTTTCTTT CASSISGSNTEAFF TRBJ1-1 NA 14 NA TRBV19
TGTGCCAGCAGCGCAAGAGCACTAGCGGCCAACACAGATACGCAGTATTTT CASSARALAANTDTQYF TRBJ2-3 NA 17 TRBD2 TRBV9
TGTGCCAGCAGCGGGGGCCGGACAGGGGGCTTCGGAGAGACCCAGTACTTC CASSGGRTGGFGETQYF TRBJ2-5 NA 17 TRBD1 TRBV9